The next 15 T cell receptor beta chains were all read from a single sample in a study of tissue T cells after allogeneic stem cell transplantation. Assay used: immunoSEQ multiplex PCR; TCRdb lists only in-frame clones, some missing. This table has fewer than 1,500 clones, around 55% appearing once. Stated time point: mouse harvest day 7 after allogeneic transplant. The graft held 10^6 splenic CD5+ T cells and 10^7 T-cell-depleted bone marrow cells. The material sequenced was liver tissue. Receptors were obtained from a female BALB/c mouse given C57BL/6 T cells with graft-versus-host disease after an allogeneic hematopoietic cell transplant.

This clone was counted only a few times. Mouse names are used for the genes. From the germline J gene comes the end of the CDR3, since the read stops 1 residue before it. V usage is TRBV3 and J usage is TRBJ2-7; D is ambiguous. The CDR3 length is 12 residues. The germline V gene has CDR1 SNHLY and CDR2 FYNGKV (reference sequence). Between the trimmed V and J ends, which lost 5 bases and 3 bases, there was a span of 8 bases. Partial CDR3 DNA: TGTGCCAGCAGCCCAAGCAGCTATGAACAGTAC. Translating gives CASSPSSYEQY. The CDR3 reads in full as CASSPSSYEQYF.

Remarks on this clone: The junction and the germline gene differ at one end; a read error may be behind it. Gene names refer to mouse genes. The read ends 1 residue shy of where the CDR3 ends; the end is completed using the germline J gene. The rearrangement joins TRBV3 to TRBJ1-5; a possible D gene is TRBD1 (5 bases). The CDR3 runs 14 residues. Germline lookup yields CDR1 SNHLY and CDR2 FYNGKV (reference sequence). CDR3 amino acids: CASSSGYNSQAPLF. The DNA read from the CDR3 is TGTGCCAGCAGTTCAGGGTATAACAGCCAGGCTCCGCTT. Full variable domain (rest looked up from reference TRBV3 and TRBJ1-5): GPKVLQIPSHQIIDMGQMVTLNCDPVSNHLYFYWYKQILGQQMEFLVNFYNGKVMEKSKLFKDQFSVERPDGSYFTLKIQPTALEDSAVYFCASSSGYNSQAPLFGEGTRLSVL.

On this clone: The genes are named according to mouse. The DNA ends 1 residue before the CDR3 does, and the rest of the CDR3 is filled in from the germline J gene. The chain combines TRBV4 with TRBJ1-3; possibly TRBD1 for D (5 bases). Germline V lookup: CDR1 LGHDT, CDR2 YNNKQL (reference sequence). V lost 11 bases and J 0 bases, leaving 8 bases between the germline ends. The CDR3 spans 12 residues. CDR3 bases read: TGTGCCCCGACAGATTCTGGAAATACGCTCTAT. Protein sequence: CAPTDSGNTLY. The whole CDR3 region reads CAPTDSGNTLYF.

A note on this clone: Here the gene names and germline are mouse. From the germline J gene comes the end of the CDR3, since the read stops 1 residue before it. V and J are TRBV13-2 and TRBJ2-4; TRBD1 or TRBD2 may be the D gene (5 bases each). This CDR3 has 16 amino acids. Germline loops: CDR1 NNHNN, CDR2 SYGAGS (reference sequence). The germline V and J ends were trimmed by 0 bases and 0 bases, with 11 bases remaining between them. Partial CDR3 DNA: TGTGCCAGCGGTGATGCCCCCCGGGACAGTCAAAACACCTTGTAC. Translation gives CASGDAPRDSQNTLY. In full, the CDR3 is CASGDAPRDSQNTLYF.

Note on this clone: Gene names and germline match the mouse. The CDR3 end is not reached by the read, which stops 1 residue before it; the germline J gene fills it in. This chain joins TRBV5 and TRBJ2-7, with TRBD2 matching 8 bases. Germline values: CDR1 LGHNA, CDR2 YNLKQL (reference sequence). The CDR3 extends over 15 amino acids. The trim removed 4 bases at V and 6 bases at J, leaving 11 bases unmatched. The CDR3 loop is CASSPPGWGGREQYF. The sequenced CDR3 bases are TGTGCCAGCAGCCCCCCGGGGTGGGGGGGGCGTGAACAGTAC.

A note on this clone: Mouse gene names apply. The read ends 1 residue before the CDR3 terminus; that terminus is restored from the germline J gene. The V gene is TRBV29, the J gene TRBJ2-7; no firm D call. The germline gives CDR1 MSHET, CDR2 SYDVDS. CDR3 length: 13 amino acids. Trimming pared 2 bases from V and 3 bases from J, leaving 8 bases between. CDR3 region: CASSLMSFYEQYF. The part of the CDR3 DNA that was read is TGTGCTAGCAGTTTAATGTCCTTCTATGAACAGTAC.

In its sample, this clone was seen a few times. The genes are named according to mouse. With the read ending 1 residue before the CDR3 end, the germline J gene is used to fill in that end. The chain carries TRBV16 and TRBJ2-7, with a tentative D call TRBD2 (5 bases). The CDR3 length is 12 residues. CDR1 is SGHSA, CDR2 FRNQAP, per germline. V lost 1 base and J lost 4, with 5 bases in between. The DNA read from the CDR3 is TGTGCAAGCAGCTTAGTGGGGTATGAACAGTAC. Its protein is CASSLVGYEQY. The complete CDR3 sequence is CASSLVGYEQYF.

This clone is deemed large (0.1 to 1%). The gene names here belong to mouse. Read sequence stops 1 residue before the CDR3 end, and the germline J gene provides the missing end. The chain recombines TRBV13-1 with TRBJ2-2, with 7 bases identical to TRBD2. The CDR3 runs 14 residues. V lost 0 bases and J lost 6; bases outside the gene matches: 2. Germline loops: CDR1 NSHNY, CDR2 SYGAGN. The CDR3 DNA, read in part, is TGTGCCAGCAGTGATGCGGGGGGGGCCGGGCAGCTCTAC. Translation: CASSDAGGAGQLY. The full CDR3 sequence reads CASSDAGGAGQLYF.

As regards this clone: Gene names and germline match the mouse. The read falls 1 residue short of the CDR3 end, and the missing part is taken from the germline J gene. This rearrangement joins TRBV3 to TRBJ2-2; D perhaps matches TRBD1 (6 bases). V dropped 5 bases and J dropped 4 bases, with 8 bases sitting between them. Germline V lookup: CDR1 SNHLY, CDR2 FYNGKV (reference sequence). CDR3 length: 13 amino acids. The CDR3 DNA, read in part, is TGTGCCAGCAGCCTACAGGGCACCGGGCAGCTCTAC. Translation: CASSLQGTGQLY. The CDR3 in full is CASSLQGTGQLYF.

Note on this clone: Genes here carry mouse names. The CDR3 end lies 1 residue beyond the end of the read and is filled in from the germline J gene. The chain combines TRBV13-1 with TRBJ2-1; 8 bases are a match to TRBD2. CDR1 and CDR2 from the germline V gene are NSHNY and SYGAGN. CDR3 length: 14 residues. Trimming removed 4 bases from V and 3 bases from J; junction bases left unmatched: 3. The DNA read from the CDR3 is TGTGCCAGCAGTATCTGGGGGGCCTATGCTGAGCAGTTC. This codes for CASSIWGAYAEQF. Given in full, the CDR3 is CASSIWGAYAEQFF.

On this clone itself: The genes are named according to mouse. The CDR3 is cut off 1 residue early in the read; its end comes from the germline J gene. The rearrangement joins TRBV16 to TRBJ2-3, with D uncertain. Germline CDR1 SGHSA, CDR2 FRNQAP. V was trimmed by 0 bases and J by 0 bases, leaving 1 base between them. This CDR3 is built from 13 residues. The CDR3 reads CASSLDSAETLYF. The DNA read from the CDR3 is TGTGCAAGCAGCTTAGACAGTGCAGAAACGCTGTAT. Using reference TRBV16 and TRBJ2-3 for the parts outside the CDR3, the full variable domain is NAGVIQTPRHKVTGKGQEATLWCEPISGHSAVFWYRQTIVQGLEFLTYFRNQAPIDDSGMPKERFSAQMPNQSHSTLKIQSTQPQDSAVYLCASSLDSAETLYFGSGTRLTVL.

For this clone: Any gene name here is a mouse gene name. The CDR3 extends 1 residue past the end of the read, so its final part is completed from the germline J gene. V is TRBV26 and J is TRBJ2-7, with TRBD2 identical over 12 bases. Germline values: CDR1 KGHPV, CDR2 FQNQEV (reference sequence). The CDR3 has 13 amino acids. V lost 6 bases and J lost 6; bases outside the gene matches: 3. This CDR3 reads CASSPTGGAEQYF. The sequenced CDR3 bases are TGTGCCAGCAGCCCGACTGGGGGGGCTGAACAGTAC.

The table lists this clone with a few counts. Gene names denote mouse genes. CDR3 DNA, as far as it was read: TGTGCCAGCAGTTTGGGACAAAACGAAAGATTATTT. Residues: CASSLGQNERLF. The complete CDR3 sequence is CASSLGQNERLFF. The genes are TRBV26 and TRBJ1-4; D might be TRBD1 (6 bases). The read halts 1 residue ahead of the CDR3 end, with the missing end drawn from the germline J gene. Deletions cut 5 bases from V and 5 bases from J, with 9 bases between. The CDR3 extends over 13 amino acids. CDR1 and CDR2 from the germline V gene are KGHPV and FQNQEV (reference sequence).

A note on this clone: Gene names and germline refer to mouse. The sequence runs out 1 residue before the end of the CDR3; the remainder is reconstructed from the germline J gene. The V call is TRBV19, the J call TRBJ2-4; a possible D gene is TRBD2 (6 bases). Germline V lookup: CDR1 FNHDT, CDR2 SITEND (reference sequence). V was pared by 1 base and J by 0 bases, with 6 bases between. CDR3 length: 14 residues. The covered CDR3 bases are TGTGCCAGCAGTATATGGGGGAGTCAAAACACCTTGTAC. Translated: CASSIWGSQNTLY. The whole CDR3 is CASSIWGSQNTLYF.

About this clone itself: Gene names refer to mouse genes. Sequencing ends 1 residue short of the CDR3 end; the germline J gene provides the rest. The rearrangement uses TRBV24 and TRBJ2-3; 8 bases fit TRBD1. The germline CDR1 and CDR2 sequences are KGHTA and FRNEEI. The CDR3 has 16 residues. Losses at the gene ends were 0 bases for V and 4 bases for J; bases not matched to a gene: 6. CDR3 protein: CASSLYLTGGTETLYF. The covered CDR3 bases are TGTGCCAGCAGTCTGTATCTTACAGGGGGGACAGAAACGCTGTAT.